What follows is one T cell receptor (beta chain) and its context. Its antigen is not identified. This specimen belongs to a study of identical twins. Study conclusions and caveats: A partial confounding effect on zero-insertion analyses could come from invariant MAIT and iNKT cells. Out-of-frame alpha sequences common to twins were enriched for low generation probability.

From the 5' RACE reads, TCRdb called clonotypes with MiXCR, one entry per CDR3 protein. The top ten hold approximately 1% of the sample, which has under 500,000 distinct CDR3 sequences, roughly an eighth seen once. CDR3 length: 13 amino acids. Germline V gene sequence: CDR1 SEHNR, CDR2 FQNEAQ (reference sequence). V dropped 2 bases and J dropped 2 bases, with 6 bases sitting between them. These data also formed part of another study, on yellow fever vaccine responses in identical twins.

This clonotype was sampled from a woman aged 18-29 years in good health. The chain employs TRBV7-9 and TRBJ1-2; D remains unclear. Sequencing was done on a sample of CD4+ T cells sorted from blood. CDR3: CASSLNGNYGYTF. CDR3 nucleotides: TGTGCCAGCAGCTTAAATGGGAACTATGGCTACACCTTC.